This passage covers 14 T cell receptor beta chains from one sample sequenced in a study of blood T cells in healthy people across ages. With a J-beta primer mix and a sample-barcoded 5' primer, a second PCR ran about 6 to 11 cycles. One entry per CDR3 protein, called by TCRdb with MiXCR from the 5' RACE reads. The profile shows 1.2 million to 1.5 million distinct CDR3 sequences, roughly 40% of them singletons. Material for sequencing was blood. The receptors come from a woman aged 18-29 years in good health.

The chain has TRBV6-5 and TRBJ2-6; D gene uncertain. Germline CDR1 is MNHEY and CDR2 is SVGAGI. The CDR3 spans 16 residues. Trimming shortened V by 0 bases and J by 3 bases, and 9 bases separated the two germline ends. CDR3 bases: TGTGCCAGCAGTTACTCGGGCCGCCTTGGGGCCAACGTCCTGACTTTC. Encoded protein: CASSYSGRLGANVLTF.

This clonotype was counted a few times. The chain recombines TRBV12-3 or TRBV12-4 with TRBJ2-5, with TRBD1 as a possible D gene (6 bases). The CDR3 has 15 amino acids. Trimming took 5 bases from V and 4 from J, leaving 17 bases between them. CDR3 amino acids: CASSTGTRRGETQYF. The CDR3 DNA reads TGTGCCAGCAGTACCGGGACCCGCAGGGGAGAGACCCAGTACTTC.

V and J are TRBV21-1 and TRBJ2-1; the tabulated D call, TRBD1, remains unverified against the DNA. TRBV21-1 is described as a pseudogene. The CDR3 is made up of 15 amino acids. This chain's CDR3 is CASSLRQGSGNEQFF. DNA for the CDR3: TGTGCCAGCAGCTTAAGACAGGGATCGGGCAATGAGCAGTTCTTC.

The CDR3 spells CASSVVSGADEQYF. CDR3 sequence (DNA): TGCGCCAGCAGCGTGGTGAGTGGGGCCGACGAGCAGTACTTC. The genes are TRBV5-1 and TRBJ2-7; D might be TRBD1 (5 bases). This CDR3 has 14 residues. Germline values: CDR1 SGHRS, CDR2 YFSETQ. Trimming pared 4 bases from V and 5 bases from J, leaving 16 bases between.

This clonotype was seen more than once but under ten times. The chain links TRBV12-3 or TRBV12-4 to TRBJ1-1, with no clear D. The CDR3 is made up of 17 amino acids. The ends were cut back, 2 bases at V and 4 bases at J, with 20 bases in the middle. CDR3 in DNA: TGTGCCAGCAGTTTAAAGGTTGGGGAATTGAGTATCACTGAAGCTTTCTTT. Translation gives CASSLKVGELSITEAFF.

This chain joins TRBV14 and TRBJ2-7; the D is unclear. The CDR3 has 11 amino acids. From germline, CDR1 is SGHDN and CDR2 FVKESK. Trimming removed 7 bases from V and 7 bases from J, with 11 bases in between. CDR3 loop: CASNLKNEQYF. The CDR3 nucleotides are TGTGCCAGCAACCTAAAAAATGAGCAGTACTTC.

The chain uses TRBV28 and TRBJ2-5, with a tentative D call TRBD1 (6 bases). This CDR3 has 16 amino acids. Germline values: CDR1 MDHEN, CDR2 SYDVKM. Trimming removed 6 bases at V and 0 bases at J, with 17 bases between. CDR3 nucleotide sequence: TGTGCCAGCAGCCTCGCCTTGCAGGGGTACCAAGAGACCCAGTACTTC. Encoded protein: CASSLALQGYQETQYF.

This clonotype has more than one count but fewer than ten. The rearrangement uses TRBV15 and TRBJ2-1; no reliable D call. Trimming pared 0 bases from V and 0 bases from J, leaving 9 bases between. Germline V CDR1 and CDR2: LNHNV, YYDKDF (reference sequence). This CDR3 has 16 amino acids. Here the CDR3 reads CATSRDRASSYNEQFF. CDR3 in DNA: TGTGCCACCAGCAGAGATCGGGCAAGCTCCTACAATGAGCAGTTCTTC. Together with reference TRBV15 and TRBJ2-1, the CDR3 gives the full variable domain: DAMVIQNPRYQVTQFGKPVTLSCSQTLNHNVMYWYQQKSSQAPKLLFHYYDKDFNNEADTPDNFQSRRPNTSFCFLDIRSPGLGDTAMYLCATSRDRASSYNEQFFGPGTRLTVL.

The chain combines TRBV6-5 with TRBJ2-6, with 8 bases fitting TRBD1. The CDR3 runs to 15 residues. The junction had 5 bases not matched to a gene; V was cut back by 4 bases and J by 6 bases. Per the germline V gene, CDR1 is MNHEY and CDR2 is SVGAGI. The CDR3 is CASSFQGAEANVLTF. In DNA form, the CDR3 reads TGTGCCAGCAGTTTCCAGGGGGCCGAGGCCAACGTCCTGACTTTC.

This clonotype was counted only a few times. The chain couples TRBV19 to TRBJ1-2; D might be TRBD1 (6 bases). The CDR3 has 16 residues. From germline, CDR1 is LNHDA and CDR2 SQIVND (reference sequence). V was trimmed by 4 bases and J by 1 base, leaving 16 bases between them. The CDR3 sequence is CASSKRRDTVNYGYTF. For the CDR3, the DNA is TGTGCCAGTAGTAAGCGCCGGGACACTGTTAACTATGGCTACACCTTC.

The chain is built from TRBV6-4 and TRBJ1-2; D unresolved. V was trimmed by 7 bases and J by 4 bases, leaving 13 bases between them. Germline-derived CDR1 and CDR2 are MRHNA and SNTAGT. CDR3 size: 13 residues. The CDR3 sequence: CASTPGGSYGYTF. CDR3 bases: TGTGCCAGCACCCCAGGAGGTTCCTATGGCTACACCTTC.

The CDR3, as DNA: TGTGCCAGCAGAGCTGCGAGGGGCTCCTACGAGCAGTACTTC. Its translation is CASRAARGSYEQYF. The chain uses TRBV7-2 and TRBJ2-7, with D perhaps given as TRBD1 or TRBD2 (5 bases each). V lost 6 bases to trimming and J lost 0 bases, with 12 bases between them. Germline loops: CDR1 SGHTA, CDR2 FQGNSA. There are 14 residues in the CDR3.

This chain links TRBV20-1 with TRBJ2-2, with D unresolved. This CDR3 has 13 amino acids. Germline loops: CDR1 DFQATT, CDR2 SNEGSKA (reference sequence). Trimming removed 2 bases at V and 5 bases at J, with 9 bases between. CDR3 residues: CSARPDLTGELFF. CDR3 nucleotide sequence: TGCAGTGCTAGACCCGACCTAACCGGGGAGCTGTTTTTT.

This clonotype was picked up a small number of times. For the CDR3, the DNA is TGTGCCATCAGTGAGTCGATATTGGACACGACGGGCTATGGCTACACCTTC. Translated: CAISESILDTTGYGYTF. The gene calls are TRBV10-3 and TRBJ1-2; perhaps TRBD1 as D (5 bases). The ends were cut back, 0 bases at V and 4 bases at J, with 18 bases in the middle. Germline CDR1 is ENHRY and CDR2 is SYGVKD. The CDR3 length is 17 residues.